This T cell receptor beta chain was found in a study of T cell responses to AZD1222 COVID-19 vaccine. General study points: Clonal diversity was possibly underestimated; the donors were predominantly white British and more often female. Vaccine-associated CD4 TCRs ranged over spike, dominating at 160-218 and 743-854.

As regards this clone: Antigen specificity is unknown.

Using immunoSEQ multiplex PCR, the repertoire was profiled, and TCRdb retains in-frame clones only, with some absent. The table lists 150,000 to 200,000 clones, about 92% of them singletons, with 1% to 1.5% in the top ten. The specimen comprised peripheral blood, sampled on day 0 of AZD1222 vaccination. The TCR was taken from an adult in good health.

The CDR3 region has the DNA TGTGCCTGGAGTGAGGGCAGGGGGCTTGAAAAACTGTTTTTT. Protein: CAWSEGRGLEKLFF. V and J are TRBV30 and TRBJ1-4; TRBD1 aligns across 8 bases. Germline loops: CDR1 GTSNPN, CDR2 SVGIG (reference sequence). After removal of 1 base from V and 7 bases from J, the junction contained 5 bases not matched to a gene. The CDR3 sequence is 14 residues long.